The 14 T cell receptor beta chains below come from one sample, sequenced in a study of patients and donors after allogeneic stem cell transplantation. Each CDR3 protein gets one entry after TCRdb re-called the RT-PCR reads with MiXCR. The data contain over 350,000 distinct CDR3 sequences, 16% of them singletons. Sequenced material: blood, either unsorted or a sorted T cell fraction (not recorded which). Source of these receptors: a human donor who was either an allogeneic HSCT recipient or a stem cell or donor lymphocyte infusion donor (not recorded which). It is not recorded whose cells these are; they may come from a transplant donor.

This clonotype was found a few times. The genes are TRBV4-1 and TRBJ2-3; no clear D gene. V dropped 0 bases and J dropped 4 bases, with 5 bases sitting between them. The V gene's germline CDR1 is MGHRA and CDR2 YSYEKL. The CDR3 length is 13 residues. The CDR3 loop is CASSQEPPDTQYF. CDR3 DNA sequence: TGCGCCAGCAGCCAAGAGCCCCCAGATACGCAGTATTTT.

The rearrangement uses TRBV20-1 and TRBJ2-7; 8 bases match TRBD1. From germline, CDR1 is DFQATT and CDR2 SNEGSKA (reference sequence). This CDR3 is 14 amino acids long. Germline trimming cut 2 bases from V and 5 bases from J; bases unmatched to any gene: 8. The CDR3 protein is CSARPGQGAHEQYF. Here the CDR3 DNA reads TGCAGTGCTAGACCCGGACAGGGCGCCCACGAGCAGTACTTC.

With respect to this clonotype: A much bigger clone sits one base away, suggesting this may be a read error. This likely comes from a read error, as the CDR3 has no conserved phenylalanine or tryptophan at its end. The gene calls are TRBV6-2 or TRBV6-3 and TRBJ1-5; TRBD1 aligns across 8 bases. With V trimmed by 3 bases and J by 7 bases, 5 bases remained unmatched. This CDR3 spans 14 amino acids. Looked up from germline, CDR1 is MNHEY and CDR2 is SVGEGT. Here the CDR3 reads CASSYGTGPQPQHL. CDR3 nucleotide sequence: TGTGCCAGCAGTTATGGGACAGGTCCCCAGCCCCAGCATCTT.

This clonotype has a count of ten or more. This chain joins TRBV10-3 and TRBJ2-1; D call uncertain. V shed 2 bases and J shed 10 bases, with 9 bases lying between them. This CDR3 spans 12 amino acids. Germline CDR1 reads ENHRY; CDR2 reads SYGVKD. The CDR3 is CAISEQSPEQFF. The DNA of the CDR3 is TGTGCCATCAGTGAGCAGAGCCCCGAGCAGTTCTTC.

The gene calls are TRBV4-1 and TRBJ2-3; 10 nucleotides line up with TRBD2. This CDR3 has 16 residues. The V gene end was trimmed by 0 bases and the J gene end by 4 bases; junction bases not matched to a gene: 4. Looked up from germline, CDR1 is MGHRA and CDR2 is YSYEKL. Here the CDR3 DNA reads TGCGCCAGCAGCCAAGATTCTAGCGGGGGCGCAGATACGCAGTATTTT. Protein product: CASSQDSSGGADTQYF.

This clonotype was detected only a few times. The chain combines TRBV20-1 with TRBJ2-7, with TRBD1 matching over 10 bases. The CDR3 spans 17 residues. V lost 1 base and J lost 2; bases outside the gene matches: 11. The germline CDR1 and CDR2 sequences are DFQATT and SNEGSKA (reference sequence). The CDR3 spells CSARARETGGFAYEQYF. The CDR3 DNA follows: TGCAGTGCTAGAGCGAGGGAGACAGGGGGCTTCGCCTACGAGCAGTACTTC.

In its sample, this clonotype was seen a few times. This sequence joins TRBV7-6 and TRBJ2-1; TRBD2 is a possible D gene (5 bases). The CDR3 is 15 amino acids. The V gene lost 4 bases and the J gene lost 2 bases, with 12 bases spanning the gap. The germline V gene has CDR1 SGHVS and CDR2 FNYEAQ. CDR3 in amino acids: CASSSERLTYNEQFF. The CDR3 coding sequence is TGTGCCAGCAGCTCGGAGCGGCTTACCTACAATGAGCAGTTCTTC. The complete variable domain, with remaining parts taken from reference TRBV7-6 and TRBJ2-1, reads GAGVSQSPRYKVTKRGQDVALRCDPISGHVSLYWYRQALGQGPEFLTYFNYEAQQDKSGLPNDRFSAERPEGSISTLTIQRTEQRDSAMYRCASSSERLTYNEQFFGPGTRLTVL.

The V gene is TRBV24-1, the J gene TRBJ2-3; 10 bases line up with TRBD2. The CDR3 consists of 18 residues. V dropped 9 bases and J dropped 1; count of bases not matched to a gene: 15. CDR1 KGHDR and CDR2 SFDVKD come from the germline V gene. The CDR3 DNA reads TGTGCCACCCCCGCCCGGTCTAGCGGGAGAGTGGGCACAGATACGCAGTATTTT. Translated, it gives CATPARSSGRVGTDTQYF.

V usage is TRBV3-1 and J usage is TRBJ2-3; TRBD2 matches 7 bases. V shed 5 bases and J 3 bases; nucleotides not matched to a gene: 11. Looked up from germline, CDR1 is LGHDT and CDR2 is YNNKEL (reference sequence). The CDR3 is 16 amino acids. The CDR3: CASSFRGRVATDTQYF. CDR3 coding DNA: TGTGCCAGCAGCTTTAGAGGGAGGGTGGCGACAGATACGCAGTATTTT.

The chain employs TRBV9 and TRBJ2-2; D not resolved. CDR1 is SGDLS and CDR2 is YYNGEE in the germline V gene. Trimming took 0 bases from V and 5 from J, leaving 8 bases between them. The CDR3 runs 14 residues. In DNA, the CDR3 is TGTGCCAGCAGCGTAGCGGTTGAGACCGGGGAGCTGTTTTTT. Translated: CASSVAVETGELFF.

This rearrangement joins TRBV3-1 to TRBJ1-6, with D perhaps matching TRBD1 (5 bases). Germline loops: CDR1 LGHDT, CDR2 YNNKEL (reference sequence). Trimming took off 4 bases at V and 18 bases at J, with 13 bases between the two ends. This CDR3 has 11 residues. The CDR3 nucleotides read TGTGCCAGCAGCCTTGATGGGGCTCACCACTTT. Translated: CASSLDGAHHF.

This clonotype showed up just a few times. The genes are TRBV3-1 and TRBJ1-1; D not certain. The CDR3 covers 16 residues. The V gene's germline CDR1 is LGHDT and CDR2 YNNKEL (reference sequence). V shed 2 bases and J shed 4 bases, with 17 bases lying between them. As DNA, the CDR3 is TGTGCCAGCAGCCAAATCCGAGTGGGGAGACGCACTGAAGCTTTCTTT. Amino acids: CASSQIRVGRRTEAFF.

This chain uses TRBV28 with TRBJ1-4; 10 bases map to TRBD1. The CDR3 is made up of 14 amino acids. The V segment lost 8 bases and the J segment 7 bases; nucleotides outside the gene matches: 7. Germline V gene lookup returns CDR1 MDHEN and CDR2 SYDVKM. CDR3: CASRPGQGVEKLFF. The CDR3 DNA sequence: TGTGCCAGCCGTCCTGGACAGGGGGTTGAAAAACTGTTTTTT.

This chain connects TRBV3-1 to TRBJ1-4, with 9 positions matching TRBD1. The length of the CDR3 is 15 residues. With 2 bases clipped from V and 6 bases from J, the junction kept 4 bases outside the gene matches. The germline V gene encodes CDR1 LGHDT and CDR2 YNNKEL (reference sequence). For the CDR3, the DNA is TGTGCCAGCAGCCAAAGGGACAGGGTGTATGAAAAACTGTTTTTT. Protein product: CASSQRDRVYEKLFF.